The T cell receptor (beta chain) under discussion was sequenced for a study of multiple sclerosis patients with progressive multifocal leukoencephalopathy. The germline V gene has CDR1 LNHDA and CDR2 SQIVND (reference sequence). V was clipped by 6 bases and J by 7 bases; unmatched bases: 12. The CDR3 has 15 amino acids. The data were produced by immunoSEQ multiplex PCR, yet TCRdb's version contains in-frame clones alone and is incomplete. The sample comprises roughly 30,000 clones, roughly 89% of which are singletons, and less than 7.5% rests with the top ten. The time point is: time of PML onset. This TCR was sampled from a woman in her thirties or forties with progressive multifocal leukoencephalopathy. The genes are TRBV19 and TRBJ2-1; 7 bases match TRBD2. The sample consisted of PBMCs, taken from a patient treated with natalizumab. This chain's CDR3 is CASRPLAEGRNEQFF. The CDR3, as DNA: TGTGCCAGTAGGCCCCTAGCGGAGGGTAGGAATGAGCAGTTCTTC.